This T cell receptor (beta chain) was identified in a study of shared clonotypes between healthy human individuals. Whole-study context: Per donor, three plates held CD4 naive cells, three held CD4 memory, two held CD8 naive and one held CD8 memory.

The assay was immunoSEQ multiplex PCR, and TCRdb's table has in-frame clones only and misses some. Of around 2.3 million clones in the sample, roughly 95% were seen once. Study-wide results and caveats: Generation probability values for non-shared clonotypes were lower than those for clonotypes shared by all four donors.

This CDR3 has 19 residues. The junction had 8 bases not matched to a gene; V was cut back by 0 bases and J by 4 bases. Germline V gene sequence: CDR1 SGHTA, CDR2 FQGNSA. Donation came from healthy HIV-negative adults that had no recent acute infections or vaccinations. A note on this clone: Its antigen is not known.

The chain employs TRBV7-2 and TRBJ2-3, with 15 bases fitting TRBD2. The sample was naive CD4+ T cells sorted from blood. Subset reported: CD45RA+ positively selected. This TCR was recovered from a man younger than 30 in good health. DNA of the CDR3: TGTGCCAGCAGCTTAGCGGCCCGGGGACTAGCGGGAGGCCCAGATACGCAGTATTTT. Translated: CASSLAARGLAGGPDTQYF.